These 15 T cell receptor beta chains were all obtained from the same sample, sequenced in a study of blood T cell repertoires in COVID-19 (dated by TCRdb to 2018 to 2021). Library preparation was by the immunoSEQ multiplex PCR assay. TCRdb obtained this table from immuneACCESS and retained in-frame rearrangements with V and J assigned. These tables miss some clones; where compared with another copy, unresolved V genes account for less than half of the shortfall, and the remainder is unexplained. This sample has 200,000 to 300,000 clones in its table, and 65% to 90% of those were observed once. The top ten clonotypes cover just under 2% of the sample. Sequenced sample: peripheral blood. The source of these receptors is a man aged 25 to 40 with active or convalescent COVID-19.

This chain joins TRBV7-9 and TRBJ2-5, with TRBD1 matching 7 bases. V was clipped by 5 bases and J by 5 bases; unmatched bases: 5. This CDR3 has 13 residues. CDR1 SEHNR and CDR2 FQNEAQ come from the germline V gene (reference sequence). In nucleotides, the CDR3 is TGTGCCAGCAGCCGTGGACAGGCGGAGACCCAGTACTTC. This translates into CASSRGQAETQYF. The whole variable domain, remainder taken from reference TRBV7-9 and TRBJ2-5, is DTGVSQNPRHKITKRGQNVTFRCDPISEHNRLYWYRQTLGQGPEFLTYFQNEAQLEKSRLLSDRFSAERPKGSFSTLEIQRTEQGDSAMYLCASSRGQAETQYFGPGTRLLVL.

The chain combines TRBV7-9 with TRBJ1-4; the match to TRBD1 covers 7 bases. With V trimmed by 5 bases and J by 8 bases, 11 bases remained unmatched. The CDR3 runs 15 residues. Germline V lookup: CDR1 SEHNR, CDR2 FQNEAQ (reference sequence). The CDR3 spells CASSVRDSRIEKLFF. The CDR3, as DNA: TGTGCCAGCAGCGTCCGGGACAGCAGGATAGAAAAACTGTTTTTT.

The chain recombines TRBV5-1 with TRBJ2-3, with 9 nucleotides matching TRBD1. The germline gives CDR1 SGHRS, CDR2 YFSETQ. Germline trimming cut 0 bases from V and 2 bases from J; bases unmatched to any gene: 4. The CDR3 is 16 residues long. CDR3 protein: CASSLGHRGLTDTQYF. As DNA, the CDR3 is TGCGCCAGCAGCTTGGGGCACAGGGGGCTCACAGATACGCAGTATTTT.

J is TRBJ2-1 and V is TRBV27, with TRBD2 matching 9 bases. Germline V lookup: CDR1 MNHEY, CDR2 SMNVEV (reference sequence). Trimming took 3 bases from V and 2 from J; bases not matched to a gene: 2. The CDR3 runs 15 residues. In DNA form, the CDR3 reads TGTGCCAGCAGTTTTGGCGGGGGGGCCTACAATGAGCAGTTCTTC. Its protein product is CASSFGGGAYNEQFF.

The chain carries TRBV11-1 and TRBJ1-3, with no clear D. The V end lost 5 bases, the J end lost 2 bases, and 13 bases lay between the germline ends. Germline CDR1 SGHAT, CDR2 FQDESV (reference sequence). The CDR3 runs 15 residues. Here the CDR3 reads CASSPTRSPGNTIYF. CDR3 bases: TGTGCCAGCAGCCCCACGCGGAGCCCTGGAAACACCATATATTTT. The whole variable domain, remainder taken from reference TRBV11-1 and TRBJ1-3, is EAEVAQSPRYKITEKSQAVAFWCDPISGHATLYWYRQILGQGPELLVQFQDESVVDDSQLPKDRFSAERLKGVDSTLKIQPAELGDSAMYLCASSPTRSPGNTIYFGEGSWLTVV.

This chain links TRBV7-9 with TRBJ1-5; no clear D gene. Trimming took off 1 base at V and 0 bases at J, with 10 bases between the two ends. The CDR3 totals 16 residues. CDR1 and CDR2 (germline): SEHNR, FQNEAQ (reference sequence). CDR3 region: CASSLGTEGSNQPQHF. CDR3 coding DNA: TGTGCCAGCAGCTTAGGAACAGAGGGTAGCAATCAGCCCCAGCATTTT.

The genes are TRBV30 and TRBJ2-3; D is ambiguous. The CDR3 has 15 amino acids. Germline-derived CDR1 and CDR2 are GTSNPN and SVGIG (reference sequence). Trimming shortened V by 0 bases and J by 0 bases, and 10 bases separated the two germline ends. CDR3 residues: CAWSVATSSTDTQYF. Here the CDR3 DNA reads TGTGCCTGGAGTGTAGCCACGTCTAGCACAGATACGCAGTATTTT. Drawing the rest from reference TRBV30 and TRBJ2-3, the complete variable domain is SQTIHQWPATLVQPVGSPLSLECTVEGTSNPNLYWYRQAAGRGLQLLFYSVGIGQISSEVPQNLSASRPQDRQFILSSKKLLLSDSGFYLCAWSVATSSTDTQYFGPGTRLTVL.

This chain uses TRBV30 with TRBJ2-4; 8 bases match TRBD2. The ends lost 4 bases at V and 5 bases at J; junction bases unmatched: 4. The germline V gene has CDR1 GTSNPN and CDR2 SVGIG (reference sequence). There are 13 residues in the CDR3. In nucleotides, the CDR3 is TGTGCCTGGAACTACGGGGGGGAAAACATTCAGTACTTC. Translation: CAWNYGGENIQYF.

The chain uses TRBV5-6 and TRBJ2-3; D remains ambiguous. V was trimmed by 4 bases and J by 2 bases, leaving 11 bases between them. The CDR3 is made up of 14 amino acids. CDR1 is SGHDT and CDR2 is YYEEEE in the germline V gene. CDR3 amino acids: CASSDQAFTDTQYF. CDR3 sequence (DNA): TGTGCCAGCAGCGATCAGGCATTCACAGATACGCAGTATTTT.

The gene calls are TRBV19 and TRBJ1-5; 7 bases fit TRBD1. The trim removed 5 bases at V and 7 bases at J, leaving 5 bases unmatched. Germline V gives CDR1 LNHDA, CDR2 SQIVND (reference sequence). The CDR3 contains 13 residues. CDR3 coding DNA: TGTGCCAGTAGTCGAGACAGGGCACAGCCCCAGCATTTT. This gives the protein CASSRDRAQPQHF.

This CDR3 is CASSLAGFRNQPQHF. Here the CDR3 DNA reads TGCGCCAGCAGCTTGGCAGGGTTTCGCAATCAGCCCCAGCATTTT. The chain recombines TRBV5-1 with TRBJ1-5; possibly TRBD1 for D (5 bases). This CDR3 is 15 amino acids long. The V gene lost 0 bases and the J gene lost 2 bases, with 9 bases spanning the gap. CDR1 and CDR2 (germline): SGHRS, YFSETQ.

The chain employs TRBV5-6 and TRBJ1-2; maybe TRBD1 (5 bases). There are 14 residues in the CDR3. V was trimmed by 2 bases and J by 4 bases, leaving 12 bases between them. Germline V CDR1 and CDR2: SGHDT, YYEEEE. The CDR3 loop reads CASSLQDSFYGYTF. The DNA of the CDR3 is TGTGCCAGCAGCTTACAGGATTCGTTCTATGGCTACACCTTC. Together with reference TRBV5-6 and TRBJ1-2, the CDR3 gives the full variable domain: DAGVTQSPTHLIKTRGQQVTLRCSPKSGHDTVSWYQQALGQGPQFIFQYYEEEERQRGNFPDRFSGHQFPNYSSELNVNALLLGDSALYLCASSLQDSFYGYTFGSGTRLTVV.

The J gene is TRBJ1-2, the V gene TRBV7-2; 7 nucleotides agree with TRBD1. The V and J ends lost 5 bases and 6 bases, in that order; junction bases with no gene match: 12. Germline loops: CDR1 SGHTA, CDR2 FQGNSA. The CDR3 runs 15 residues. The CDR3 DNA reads TGTGCCAGCAGCCACTCCCCGGGACAGACTAATGGCTACACCTTC. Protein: CASSHSPGQTNGYTF. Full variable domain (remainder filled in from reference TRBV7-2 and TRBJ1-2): GAGVSQSPSNKVTEKGKDVELRCDPISGHTALYWYRQSLGQGLEFLIYFQGNSAPDKSGLPSDRFSAERTGGSVSTLTIQRTQQEDSAVYLCASSHSPGQTNGYTFGSGTRLTVV.

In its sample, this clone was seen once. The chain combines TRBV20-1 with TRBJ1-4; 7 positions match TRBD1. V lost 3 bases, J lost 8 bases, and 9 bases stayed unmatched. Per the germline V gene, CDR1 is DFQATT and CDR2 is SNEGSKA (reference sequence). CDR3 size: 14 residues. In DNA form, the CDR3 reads TGCAGTGCTAGTTCAGGGGGGAATTGGGAAAAACTGTTTTTT. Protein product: CSASSGGNWEKLFF.

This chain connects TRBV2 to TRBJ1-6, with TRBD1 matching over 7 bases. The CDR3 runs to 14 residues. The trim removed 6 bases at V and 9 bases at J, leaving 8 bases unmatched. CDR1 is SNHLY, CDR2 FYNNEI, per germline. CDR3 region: CASRRQGDGSPLHF. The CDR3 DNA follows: TGTGCCAGCAGAAGACAGGGTGACGGTTCACCCCTCCACTTT.